The 21 T cell receptor beta chains below come from one sample, sequenced in a study of blood T cell repertoires in COVID-19. Assay: immunoSEQ multiplex PCR; the TCRdb copy retains only in-frame clones and omits some. The sample lists 150,000 to 250,000 clones; around 79% were seen once. The sequenced sample was peripheral blood. The receptor set was obtained from a woman between 40 and 50 years old with COVID-19, enrolled during active disease.

The chain recombines TRBV6-5 with TRBJ1-1; 8 nucleotides agree with TRBD1. The CDR3 sequence is 13 residues long. CDR1 and CDR2 (germline): MNHEY, SVGAGI. V gave up 6 bases and J gave up 5 bases; unmatched junction bases: 5. DNA of the CDR3: TGTGCCAGCAGGGACAGGGTCTTGACTGAAGCTTTCTTT. This translates into CASRDRVLTEAFF.

The chain joins TRBV10-3 to TRBJ1-2; TRBD1 agrees at 7 bases. This CDR3 spans 15 amino acids. Germline V gene lookup returns CDR1 ENHRY and CDR2 SYGVKD. With V trimmed by 4 bases and J by 1 base, 6 bases remained unmatched. The CDR3 DNA reads as TGTGCCATCAGTGGGGGACAGCACCTTAACTATGGCTACACCTTC. This translates into CAISGGQHLNYGYTF.

V usage is TRBV2 and J usage is TRBJ1-5; weak D call: TRBD1 (5 bases). From germline, CDR1 is SNHLY and CDR2 FYNNEI. V was shortened by 11 bases and J by 7 bases, with 21 bases between the two germline ends. The CDR3 runs 14 residues. CDR3 DNA: TGTGCCGGGCGGGGCGGGGCCGGGGGACAGCCCCAGCATTTT. Amino acid sequence: CAGRGGAGGQPQHF.

The chain links TRBV27 to TRBJ2-3; 7 bases are a match to TRBD1. The V gene end was trimmed by 5 bases and the J gene end by 5 bases; junction bases not matched to a gene: 10. The CDR3 totals 15 residues. Looked up from germline, CDR1 is MNHEY and CDR2 is SMNVEV (reference sequence). CDR3 nucleotide sequence: TGTGCCAGCAGTCTAAGGGGGCCGGTCGGAGATACGCAGTATTTT. Translated: CASSLRGPVGDTQYF.

J is TRBJ1-4 and V is TRBV7-9; 8 bases fit TRBD1. CDR3 length equals 15 residues. The J segment lost 7 bases and the V segment lost 5 bases, leaving 9 bases of the junction unmatched. Germline loops: CDR1 SEHNR, CDR2 FQNEAQ (reference sequence). CDR3 loop: CASSLPGGQGEKLFF. In nucleotides, the CDR3 is TGTGCCAGCAGCCTGCCCGGCGGACAGGGTGAAAAACTGTTTTTT.

This clone was seen just once. CDR3 residues: CASSHLGGGHNEQFF. DNA for the CDR3: TGTGCCAGCAGCCACCTGGGAGGGGGACACAATGAGCAGTTCTTC. The V gene is TRBV3-1 (or the pseudogene TRBV3-2), the J gene TRBJ2-1, with D tentatively TRBD2 (7 bases). Trimming left V 3 bases short and J 5 bases short, with 14 bases between. The germline gives CDR1 LGHDT, CDR2 YNNKEL (reference sequence). The CDR3 runs to 15 residues.

Concerning this clone itself: The same CDR3 also results from other DNA sequences found in this sample. The chain employs TRBV5-5 and TRBJ1-1, with 9 bases that match TRBD1. This CDR3 spans 16 amino acids. V lost 1 base and J lost 0; bases outside the gene matches: 4. The germline gives CDR1 SGHKS, CDR2 YYEKEE (reference sequence). The DNA of the CDR3 is TGTGCCAGCAGCTTGTTGGGGACAGGGATGAACACTGAAGCTTTCTTT. Its translation is CASSLLGTGMNTEAFF.

The CDR3 nucleotides are TGTGCCAGCAGCCCGGGACACCATATAGCCACGCAGTATTTT. It yields the protein CASSPGHHIATQYF. The chain recombines TRBV7-2 with TRBJ2-3, with D perhaps matching TRBD1 (6 bases). Germline V gene data show CDR1 as SGHTA and CDR2 as FQGNSA. Between the trimmed V and J ends, which lost 5 bases and 9 bases, there was a span of 18 bases. The CDR3 runs to 14 residues.

V is TRBV2 and J is TRBJ2-3, with 9 bases that match TRBD2. J was trimmed by 6 bases and V by 4 bases; bases with no gene match: 5. CDR1 is SNHLY, CDR2 FYNNEI, per germline. CDR3 length: 14 amino acids. In DNA, the CDR3 is TGTGCCAGCAGTGTCGCTAGCGGGGCTGATACGCAGTATTTT. This codes for CASSVASGADTQYF.

This clone was seen a single time. The chain has TRBV5-6 and TRBJ2-7, with 10 bases that match TRBD2. Germline assignment: CDR1 SGHDT and CDR2 YYEEEE. CDR3 length: 15 residues. V lost 1 base and J lost 3; bases outside the gene matches: 4. The CDR3 nucleotides are TGTGCCAGCAGCTTGAAACTAGCGGGAATCTACGAGCAGTACTTC. Amino acids: CASSLKLAGIYEQYF. Drawing the rest from reference TRBV5-6 and TRBJ2-7, the complete variable domain is DAGVTQSPTHLIKTRGQQVTLRCSPKSGHDTVSWYQQALGQGPQFIFQYYEEEERQRGNFPDRFSGHQFPNYSSELNVNALLLGDSALYLCASSLKLAGIYEQYFGPGTRLTVT.

J is TRBJ2-5 and V is TRBV5-1; 8 bases align to TRBD1. J was trimmed by 0 bases and V by 0 bases; bases with no gene match: 1. Germline CDR1 and CDR2: SGHRS and YFSETQ. The CDR3 is made up of 15 amino acids. The CDR3 DNA reads as TGCGCCAGCAGCTTGGAGGGACAGGACCAAGAGACCCAGTACTTC. Amino acids: CASSLEGQDQETQYF.

The chain is built from TRBV2 and TRBJ2-5, with a tentative D call TRBD1 (6 bases). Germline V gives CDR1 SNHLY, CDR2 FYNNEI. The CDR3 loop spans 14 amino acids. Trimming stripped 4 bases from V and 4 bases from J, with 13 bases between. CDR3: CASSGDRWGETQYF. For the CDR3, the DNA is TGTGCCAGCAGTGGCGACAGGTGGGGAGAGACCCAGTACTTC.

V is TRBV29-1 and J is TRBJ1-2; TRBD1 matches 8 bases. Germline V gene data show CDR1 as SQVTM and CDR2 as ANQGSEA. J lost 4 bases, V lost 4 bases, and 26 bases had no gene match. The CDR3 contains 20 residues. This CDR3 reads CSVALYQGAGLGTNRYGYTF. Written as DNA, the CDR3 is TGCAGCGTTGCCCTATACCAGGGGGCCGGGCTGGGGACGAACCGCTATGGCTACACCTTC.

The chain is built from TRBV6-6 and TRBJ1-5, with TRBD1 matching over 8 bases. Germline V gives CDR1 MNHNY, CDR2 SVGAGI (reference sequence). The V gene end was trimmed by 7 bases and the J gene end by 3 bases; junction bases not matched to a gene: 8. This CDR3 has 15 amino acids. CDR3: CASTPGQGNNQPQHF. As DNA, the CDR3 is TGTGCCAGCACTCCAGGACAGGGAAACAATCAGCCCCAGCATTTT.

This clone came up once. The chain employs TRBV10-3 and TRBJ1-1; maybe TRBD1 (5 bases). From germline, CDR1 is ENHRY and CDR2 SYGVKD. The CDR3 is 13 residues long. V lost 6 bases, J lost 1 base, and 9 bases lay in between. As DNA, the CDR3 is TGTGCCATCAGGGCAGGACAGAACACTGAAGCTTTCTTT. Its translation is CAIRAGQNTEAFF.

The rearrangement links TRBV7-9 to TRBJ1-5; possible D gene TRBD1, 6 bases. V was cut by 5 bases and J by 4 bases, with 12 bases left in between. The CDR3 contains 14 residues. Germline V gene lookup returns CDR1 SEHNR and CDR2 FQNEAQ (reference sequence). For the CDR3, the DNA is TGTGCCAGCAGCATAGGGGGGGGGAATCAGCCCCAGCATTTT. This encodes CASSIGGGNQPQHF.

The V call is TRBV11-2, the J call TRBJ1-4; tentatively, D is TRBD1 (5 bases). The CDR3 length is 15 residues. The V gene's germline CDR1 is SGHAT and CDR2 FQNNGV. Trimming removed 1 base from V and 3 bases from J, with 9 bases in between. The CDR3 spells CASSLAEGPNEKLFF. The CDR3 DNA is TGTGCCAGCAGCTTAGCGGAGGGGCCTAATGAAAAACTGTTTTTT.

This rearrangement joins TRBV10-3 to TRBJ1-2, with D uncertain. The CDR3 runs to 12 residues. Germline V gene sequence: CDR1 ENHRY, CDR2 SYGVKD. Trimming removed 0 bases at V and 8 bases at J, with 7 bases between. DNA for the CDR3: TGTGCCATCAGTGAGTCACAATTCGGCTACACCTTC. Its protein product is CAISESQFGYTF.

The CDR3 reads CASRATLQGGWRNSPLHF. The CDR3 bases are TGTGCCAGCAGAGCTACTTTACAGGGGGGATGGAGGAATTCACCCCTCCACTTT. The chain is built from TRBV2 and TRBJ1-6, with 8 bases identical to TRBD1. This CDR3 has 18 residues. V lost 6 bases to trimming and J lost 7 bases; unmatched junction nucleotides: 17. CDR1 and CDR2 (germline): SNHLY, FYNNEI.

The V call is TRBV6-5, the J call TRBJ1-4, with D uncertain. V was shortened by 8 bases and J by 0 bases, with 10 bases between the two germline ends. This CDR3 spans 14 amino acids. CDR1 and CDR2 from the germline V gene are MNHEY and SVGAGI. The CDR3 bases are TGTGCCAGCGTAAGTCGGTCAACTAATGAAAAACTGTTTTTT. This translates into CASVSRSTNEKLFF.

The chain couples TRBV6-6 to TRBJ2-2; 12 bases agree with TRBD2. CDR1 MNHNY and CDR2 SVGAGI come from the germline V gene (reference sequence). There are 19 residues in the CDR3. V lost 6 bases to trimming and J lost 6 bases; unmatched junction nucleotides: 17. The CDR3 DNA sequence: TGTGCCAGCAGCTCGACTAGCGGGAGATCCCGGGGGTCCGCCGGGGAGCTGTTTTTT. It encodes CASSSTSGRSRGSAGELFF.